The clone carrying this TCR beta chain was recorded a few times. Its antigen is currently unknown. Since all of the isolated RNA was reverse transcribed, expressed TCRB transcripts were what got sequenced. Here immunoSEQ multiplex PCR was the method, and the copy in TCRdb shows in-frame clones only, minus some. In the table there are 95,000 to 150,000 clones, 17% of which are singletons. This record belongs to a study of beta chain features in type 1 diabetes. Regarding the study as a whole: Compared with healthy donors, patients appeared to share more similar naive, central memory and regulatory TCRB repertoires. Patients with Type 1 diabetes showed moderately but significantly shorter TCRB CDR3s in all four CD4+ subsets. Insertions at VDJ junctions were less frequent in type 1 diabetes patients. These patients also deleted more nucleotides at the same junctions.

One heparinised draw, averaging about 110 mL, was taken per donor. Sorted populations were all over 98% pure. The origin of this receptor is a man younger than 35 with type 1 diabetes. Sequenced: central memory CD4+ T cells from blood.

In DNA, the CDR3 is TGCAGCGTTGAGGCTCTGACTAGCGGGAGGGCCGGAGGGACCCAGTACTTC. Amino acid sequence: CSVEALTSGRAGGTQYF. This chain connects TRBV29-1 to TRBJ2-5; 14 bases are a match to TRBD2. V shed 3 bases and J 7 bases; nucleotides not matched to a gene: 13. Germline-derived CDR1 and CDR2 are SQVTM and ANQGSEA. The CDR3 runs to 17 residues.